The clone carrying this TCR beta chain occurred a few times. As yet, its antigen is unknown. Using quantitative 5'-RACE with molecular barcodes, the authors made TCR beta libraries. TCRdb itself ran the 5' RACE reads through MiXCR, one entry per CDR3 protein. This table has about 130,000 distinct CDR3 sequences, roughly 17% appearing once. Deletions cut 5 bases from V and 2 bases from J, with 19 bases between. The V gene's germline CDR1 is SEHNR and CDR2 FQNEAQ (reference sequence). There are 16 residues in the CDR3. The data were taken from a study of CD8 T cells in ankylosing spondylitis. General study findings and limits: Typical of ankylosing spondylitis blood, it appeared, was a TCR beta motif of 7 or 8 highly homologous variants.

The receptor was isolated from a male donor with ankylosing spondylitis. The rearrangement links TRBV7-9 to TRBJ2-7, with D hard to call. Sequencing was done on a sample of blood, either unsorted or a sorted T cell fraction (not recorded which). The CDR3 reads CASSLPGLDLPYEQYF. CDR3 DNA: TGTGCCAGCAGCCTACCAGGTCTAGACTTACCCTACGAGCAGTACTTC.